The 27 T cell receptor beta chains below come from one sample, sequenced in a study of T cell repertoires in cytomegalovirus infection. Which antigens these TCRs recognize remains unknown. TCRdb processed the reads anew with MiXCR; each CDR3 protein has one entry. The sample lists around 800,000 distinct CDR3 sequences; around a third were seen once. Sequencing was performed on cultured CD8+ T cells from PBMCs, taken from culture after CMV antigen stimulation. These receptors all come from a human donor in good health (CMV status not recorded). Some clones in this sample may be carry-over from other donors' samples.

This chain joins TRBV5-6 and TRBJ1-1; TRBD1 aligns across 8 bases. V lost 3 bases, J lost 3 bases, and 13 bases stayed unmatched. Germline V lookup: CDR1 SGHDT, CDR2 YYEEEE. The CDR3 extends over 17 amino acids. The CDR3 nucleotides are TGTGCCAGCAGCTCCGACAGGGGCCCCCAAGCGGACACTGAAGCTTTCTTT. This encodes CASSSDRGPQADTEAFF.

This clonotype was detected a few times. The chain has TRBV6-2 or TRBV6-3 and TRBJ2-4, with D unclear. V was shortened by 2 bases and J by 8 bases, with 10 bases between the two germline ends. Germline V CDR1 and CDR2: MNHEY, SVGEGT. CDR3 length: 13 residues. CDR3 amino acids: CASSYEHWDIQYF. Written as DNA, the CDR3 is TGTGCCAGCAGTTACGAGCATTGGGACATTCAGTACTTC.

This sequence joins TRBV20-1 and TRBJ1-2; the D gene is possibly TRBD1 (6 bases). Trimming shortened V by 2 bases and J by 8 bases, and 21 bases separated the two germline ends. This CDR3 is 15 amino acids long. CDR1 and CDR2 (germline): DFQATT, SNEGSKA (reference sequence). The CDR3 DNA reads as TGCAGTGCTAGAAGCGTTCTTACAGGGAGAAAAGGCTACACCTTC. This sequence encodes CSARSVLTGRKGYTF.

This clonotype was detected once. The chain joins TRBV4-1 to TRBJ1-1; D might be TRBD1 (6 bases). The CDR3 extends over 16 amino acids. Trimming cost V 0 bases and J 0 bases, with 11 bases left between them. Germline V gene lookup returns CDR1 MGHRA and CDR2 YSYEKL. The CDR3 DNA sequence: TGCGCCAGCAGCCAAGATCTGGGACAACTGAACACTGAAGCTTTCTTT. Translation gives CASSQDLGQLNTEAFF.

V gene TRBV2 combines with J gene TRBJ2-7; 9 bases are shared with TRBD1. The trim removed 6 bases at V and 3 bases at J, leaving 12 bases unmatched. Germline CDR1 SNHLY, CDR2 FYNNEI. The CDR3 is 16 residues long. CDR3 coding DNA: TGTGCCAGCAGAGGGAGTTGGGACAGGGAGGACTACGAGCAGTACGTC. Protein product: CASRGSWDREDYEQYV.

This clonotype occurred a few times. V is TRBV7-9 and J is TRBJ2-3, with unresolved D. This CDR3 has 14 amino acids. With 3 bases removed from V and 2 bases from J, the gap between germline ends came to 9 bases. CDR1 SEHNR and CDR2 FQNEAQ come from the germline V gene (reference sequence). In DNA form, the CDR3 reads TGTGCCAGCAGCTTCAGTAGCAACACAGATACGCAGTATTTT. It is translated as CASSFSSNTDTQYF.

This chain uses TRBV7-2 with TRBJ2-1, with TRBD1 matching 9 bases. J gave up 7 bases and V 5 bases, and 6 bases lay outside the gene matches. CDR1 is SGHTA and CDR2 is FQGNSA in the germline V gene. CDR3 length equals 14 residues. CDR3 protein: CASSELQGANEQFF. DNA of the CDR3: TGTGCCAGCAGCGAACTACAGGGGGCGAATGAGCAGTTCTTC.

The chain employs TRBV6-5 and TRBJ2-1, with a tentative D call TRBD1 (5 bases). Germline CDR1 reads MNHEY; CDR2 reads SVGAGI. This CDR3 contains 19 residues. Trimming shortened V by 8 bases and J by 0 bases, and 26 bases separated the two germline ends. Written as DNA, the CDR3 is TGTGCCAGCTGCCTGACAGCTGCCTTAACGTCCAGCTCCTACAATGAGCAGTTCTTC. Residues: CASCLTAALTSSSYNEQFF.

This CDR3 is CASSSEGQGAGGYTF. The CDR3 DNA sequence: TGTGCCAGCAGCTCCGAAGGGCAGGGGGCGGGTGGCTACACCTTC. The chain employs TRBV7-4 and TRBJ1-2, with TRBD1 matching 8 bases. Germline V lookup: CDR1 SGHVT, CDR2 SQSDAQ. This CDR3 region has 15 residues. Trimming took 4 bases from V and 7 from J; bases not matched to a gene: 11. Full variable domain (rest looked up from reference TRBV7-4 and TRBJ1-2): GAGVSQSPRYKVAKRGRDVALRCDSISGHVTLYWYRQTLGQGSEVLTYSQSDAQRDKSGRPSGRFSAERPERSVSTLKIQRTEQGDSAVYLCASSSEGQGAGGYTFGSGTRLTVV.

This clonotype was observed once. This chain connects TRBV7-6 to TRBJ2-2; D unresolved. Trimming stripped 5 bases from V and 7 bases from J, with 14 bases between. CDR3 length: 14 residues. Germline lookup yields CDR1 SGHVS and CDR2 FNYEAQ. Here the CDR3 reads CASSPGASGGELFF. CDR3 DNA sequence: TGTGCCAGCAGCCCTGGCGCGTCGGGCGGGGAGCTGTTTTTT.

The chain couples TRBV7-9 to TRBJ2-5; the D is unclear. Trimming took 4 bases from V and 2 from J, leaving 11 bases between them. This CDR3 contains 14 residues. Germline values: CDR1 SEHNR, CDR2 FQNEAQ (reference sequence). The chain's CDR3 is CASSSELWQETQYF. The CDR3 coding sequence is TGTGCCAGCAGCTCTGAACTTTGGCAAGAGACCCAGTACTTC.

This clonotype showed up just a few times. This rearrangement joins TRBV19 to TRBJ1-6; D call uncertain. The CDR3 sequence is 16 residues long. V was pared by 0 bases and J by 0 bases, with 6 bases between. Germline V gene sequence: CDR1 LNHDA, CDR2 SQIVND (reference sequence). The CDR3 DNA sequence: TGTGCCAGTAGTATAGAAAAGAGCTCCTATAATTCACCCCTCCACTTT. It codes for CASSIEKSSYNSPLHF. The full variable domain, completed using reference TRBV19 and TRBJ1-6, is DGGITQSPKYLFRKEGQNVTLSCEQNLNHDAMYWYRQDPGQGLRLIYYSQIVNDFQKGDIAEGYSVSREKKESFPLTVTSAQKNPTAFYLCASSIEKSSYNSPLHFGNGTRLTVT.

The chain is built from TRBV29-1 and TRBJ2-5; D call uncertain. In germline, CDR1 is SQVTM, CDR2 ANQGSEA. V lost 2 bases and J lost 4, with 14 bases in between. The CDR3 sequence is 14 residues long. This chain's CDR3 is CSVERPRMGETQYF. The DNA of the CDR3 is TGCAGCGTTGAAAGGCCCCGGATGGGAGAGACCCAGTACTTC.

This chain links TRBV15 with TRBJ1-5, with 7 bases that match TRBD1. CDR3 size: 14 residues. The V segment lost 6 bases and the J segment 6 bases; nucleotides outside the gene matches: 8. Germline CDR1 and CDR2: LNHNV and YYDKDF (reference sequence). The CDR3 DNA follows: TGTGCCACCAGTCACCCAGGGGGGATTCAGCCCCAGCATTTT. It yields the protein CATSHPGGIQPQHF.

The chain carries TRBV2 and TRBJ2-7; 7 bases fit TRBD2. The CDR3 runs 13 residues. Looked up from germline, CDR1 is SNHLY and CDR2 is FYNNEI. The V gene end was trimmed by 1 base and the J gene end by 6 bases; junction bases not matched to a gene: 3. Here the CDR3 DNA reads TGTGCCAGCAGTGAAGGAGCGGGGATCGAGCAGTACGTC. Translated, it gives CASSEGAGIEQYV.

The chain uses TRBV4-1 and TRBJ2-3, with D tentatively TRBD1 (5 bases). V was shortened by 0 bases and J by 6 bases, with 16 bases between the two germline ends. The CDR3 sequence is 16 residues long. Germline CDR1 is MGHRA and CDR2 is YSYEKL. The CDR3 here is CASSQEGAGAPDTQYF. As DNA, the CDR3 is TGCGCCAGCAGCCAAGAAGGGGCTGGGGCTCCGGATACGCAGTATTTT.

The chain is built from TRBV7-8 and TRBJ2-3; TRBD1 or TRBD2 may be the D gene (5 bases each). CDR1 SGHVS and CDR2 FQNEAQ come from the germline V gene. V was pared by 6 bases and J by 2 bases, with 15 bases between. The CDR3 consists of 15 residues. CDR3 bases: TGTGCCAGCAGTTCCCTCAGCGGACACACAGATACGCAGTATTTT. Its translation is CASSSLSGHTDTQYF.

The chain uses TRBV6-2 or TRBV6-3 and TRBJ2-2; D is perhaps TRBD2 (6 bases). The CDR3 is made up of 15 amino acids. V lost 10 bases and J lost 6, with 21 bases in between. Germline CDR1 reads MNHEY; CDR2 reads SVGEGT. The CDR3 loop is CANLHYAGHAGELFF. Here the CDR3 DNA reads TGTGCCAACCTCCACTACGCGGGGCACGCCGGGGAGCTGTTTTTT.

The chain uses TRBV10-3 and TRBJ2-1, with TRBD1 as a possible D gene (5 bases). The CDR3 totals 13 residues. The V and J ends lost 7 bases and 5 bases respectively, with 12 bases between them. Germline V gene lookup returns CDR1 ENHRY and CDR2 SYGVKD. Here the CDR3 DNA reads TGTGCCATCATTACGGGCAGGGACAATGAGCAGTTCTTC. Translating it yields CAIITGRDNEQFF.

The CDR3 protein is CASSVDRGSYTEAFF. CDR3 nucleotide sequence: TGTGCCAGCAGCGTAGACAGGGGCTCTTACACTGAAGCTTTCTTT. The chain uses TRBV9 and TRBJ1-1; TRBD1 aligns across 7 bases. The V and J ends lost 0 bases and 3 bases, in that order; junction bases with no gene match: 5. The CDR3 contains 15 residues. Per the germline V gene, CDR1 is SGDLS and CDR2 is YYNGEE.

This sequence joins TRBV27 and TRBJ2-7, with no clear D. This CDR3 has 14 residues. Germline V gene data show CDR1 as MNHEY and CDR2 as SMNVEV (reference sequence). Trimming took 3 bases from V and 4 from J, leaving 13 bases between them. The CDR3 DNA is TGTGCCAGCAGTTTCACGGGTCCGCAATACGAGCAGTACTTC. This translates into CASSFTGPQYEQYF.

The chain couples TRBV20-1 to TRBJ2-7, with D possibly being TRBD1 (5 bases). CDR1 is DFQATT and CDR2 is SNEGSKA in the germline V gene (reference sequence). The CDR3 is made up of 12 amino acids. The V and J ends lost 3 bases and 2 bases respectively, with 8 bases between them. The CDR3, as DNA: TGCAGTGCTAGGATGGACACCTACGAGCAGTACGTC. Protein product: CSARMDTYEQYV.

This clonotype was counted a few times. V is TRBV7-9 and J is TRBJ1-4, with D unclear. Germline V gene data show CDR1 as SEHNR and CDR2 as FQNEAQ (reference sequence). The CDR3 has 16 residues. Trimming stripped 3 bases from V and 5 bases from J, with 16 bases between. CDR3 nucleotide sequence: TGTGCCAGCAGCTTCCCTACCCTAGGACCAAATGAAAAACTGTTTTTT. This translates into CASSFPTLGPNEKLFF.

The chain joins TRBV5-5 to TRBJ2-7, with 8 bases matching TRBD1. Trimming removed 3 bases from V and 4 bases from J; junction bases left unmatched: 9. This CDR3 region has 15 residues. Germline loops: CDR1 SGHKS, CDR2 YYEKEE (reference sequence). CDR3 in amino acids: CASSSWDRQPYEQYF. The CDR3 coding sequence is TGTGCCAGCAGCTCGTGGGACAGGCAGCCTTACGAGCAGTACTTC.

V gene TRBV4-1 combines with J gene TRBJ2-3; 11 bases map to TRBD2. Germline V CDR1 and CDR2: MGHRA, YSYEKL. V trimming: 0 bases; J trimming: 6 bases; junction bases outside the gene matches: 5. The CDR3 covers 16 residues. Written as DNA, the CDR3 is TGCGCCAGCAGCCAAGAAGGTAGCGGGGGGGCGGATACGCAGTATTTT. This codes for CASSQEGSGGADTQYF.

The chain recombines TRBV6-2 or TRBV6-3 with TRBJ2-3, with D maybe TRBD2 (5 bases). This CDR3 has 16 residues. V lost 0 bases and J lost 0, with 10 bases in between. Germline V gives CDR1 MNHEY, CDR2 SVGEGT. CDR3 bases: TGTGCCAGCAGTTACTCGGTTCCGGGGAGCACAGATACGCAGTATTTT. Its translation: CASSYSVPGSTDTQYF.

The chain couples TRBV7-6 to TRBJ1-3; possible D gene TRBD1, 6 bases. The CDR3 loop spans 12 amino acids. The V gene lost 10 bases and the J gene lost 4 bases, with 11 bases spanning the gap. The V gene's germline CDR1 is SGHVS and CDR2 FNYEAQ. In DNA form, the CDR3 reads TGTGCCATACAGGGCTCAGGAAACACCATATATTTT. This encodes CAIQGSGNTIYF.